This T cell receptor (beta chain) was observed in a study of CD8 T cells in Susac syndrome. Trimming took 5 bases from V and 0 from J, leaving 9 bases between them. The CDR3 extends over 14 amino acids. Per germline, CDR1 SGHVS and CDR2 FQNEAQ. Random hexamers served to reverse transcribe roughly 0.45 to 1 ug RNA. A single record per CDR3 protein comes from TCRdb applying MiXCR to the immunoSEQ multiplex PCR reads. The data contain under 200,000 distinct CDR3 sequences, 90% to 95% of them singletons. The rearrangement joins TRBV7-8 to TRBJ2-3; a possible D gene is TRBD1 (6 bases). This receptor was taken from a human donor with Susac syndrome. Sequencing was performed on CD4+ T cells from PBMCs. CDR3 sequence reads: CASSPGHSTDTQYF. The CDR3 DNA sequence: TGTGCCAGCAGCCCGGGACATAGCACAGATACGCAGTATTTT.